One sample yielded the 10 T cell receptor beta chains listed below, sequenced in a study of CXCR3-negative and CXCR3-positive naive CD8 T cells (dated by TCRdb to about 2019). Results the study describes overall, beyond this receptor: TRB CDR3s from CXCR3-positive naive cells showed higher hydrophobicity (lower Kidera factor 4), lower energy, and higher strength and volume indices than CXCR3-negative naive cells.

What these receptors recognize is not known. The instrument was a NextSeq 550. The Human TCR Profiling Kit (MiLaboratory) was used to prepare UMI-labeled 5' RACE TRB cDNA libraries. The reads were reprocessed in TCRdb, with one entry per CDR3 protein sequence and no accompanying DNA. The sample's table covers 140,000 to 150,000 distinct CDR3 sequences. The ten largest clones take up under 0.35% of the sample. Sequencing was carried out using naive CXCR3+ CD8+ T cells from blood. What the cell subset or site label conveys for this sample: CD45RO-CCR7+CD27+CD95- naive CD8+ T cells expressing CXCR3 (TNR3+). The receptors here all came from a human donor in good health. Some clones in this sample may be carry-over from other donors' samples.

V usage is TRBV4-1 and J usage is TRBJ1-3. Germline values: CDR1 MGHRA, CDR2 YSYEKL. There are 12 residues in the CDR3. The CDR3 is CASSQDRMSIYF.

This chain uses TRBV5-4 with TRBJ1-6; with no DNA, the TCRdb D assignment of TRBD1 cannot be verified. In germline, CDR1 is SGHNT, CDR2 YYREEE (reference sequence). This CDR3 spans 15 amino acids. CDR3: CASSLGTGANSPLHF.

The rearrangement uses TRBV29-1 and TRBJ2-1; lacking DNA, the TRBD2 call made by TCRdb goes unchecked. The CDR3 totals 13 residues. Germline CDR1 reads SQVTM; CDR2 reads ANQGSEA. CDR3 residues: CSVTAGAYNEQFF.

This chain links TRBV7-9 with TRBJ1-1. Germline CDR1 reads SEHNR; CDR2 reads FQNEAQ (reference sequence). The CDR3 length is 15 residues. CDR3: CASSLALGLNTEAFF.

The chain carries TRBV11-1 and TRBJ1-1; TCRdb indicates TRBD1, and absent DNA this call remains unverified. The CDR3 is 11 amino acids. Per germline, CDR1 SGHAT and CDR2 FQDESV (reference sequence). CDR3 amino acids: CASSPDREAFF.

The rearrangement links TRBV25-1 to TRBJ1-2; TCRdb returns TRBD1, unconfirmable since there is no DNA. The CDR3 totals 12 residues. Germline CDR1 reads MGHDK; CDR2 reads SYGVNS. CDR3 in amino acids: CASSWGVRGYTF.

CDR3 residues: CASSLEDGQPEAFF. The chain couples TRBV7-9 to TRBJ1-1. CDR3 length: 14 amino acids. CDR1 and CDR2 from the germline V gene are SEHNR and FQNEAQ (reference sequence).

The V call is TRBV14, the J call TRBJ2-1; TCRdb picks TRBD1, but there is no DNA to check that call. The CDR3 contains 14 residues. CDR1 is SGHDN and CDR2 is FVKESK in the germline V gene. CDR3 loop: CASSPPGQGDEQFF.

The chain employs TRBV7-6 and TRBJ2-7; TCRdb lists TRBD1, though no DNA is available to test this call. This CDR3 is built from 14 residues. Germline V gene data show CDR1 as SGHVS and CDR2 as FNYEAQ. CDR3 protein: CASSPMDRGHEQYF.

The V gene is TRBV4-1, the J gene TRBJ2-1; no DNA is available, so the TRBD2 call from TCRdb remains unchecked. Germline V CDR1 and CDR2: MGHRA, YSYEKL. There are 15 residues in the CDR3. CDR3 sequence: CASSHSSGAYNEQFF.